This T cell receptor beta chain was identified during a study of T cell changes during pregnancy in multiple sclerosis (dated by TCRdb to between 2017 and 2020). The study in broad terms: In women with multiple sclerosis, the researchers looked at how the T cell repertoire shifted as pregnancy progressed.

Notes on this clone: Which antigen it targets is not known. Base qualities are not at hand, and no much larger clone is one base apart. This sample includes further DNA sequences coding for the same CDR3.

Library generation was performed with the immunoSEQ multiplex PCR assay. TCRdb obtained this table from immuneACCESS and retained in-frame rearrangements with V and J assigned. These tables miss some clones; where compared with another copy, unresolved V genes account for less than half of the shortfall, and the remainder is unexplained. Here the sample has about 47,000 clones; about 90% occur a single time. The ten largest clones take up about 1.8% of the sample. The CDR3 runs 13 residues from the cysteine to the phenylalanine. Kept here is only the CDR3 DNA, which spans 39 bases and is read in frame from base 1. The V end loses 5 bases and the J end loses 3 bases, and a stretch of 10 bases separates them. CDR1 and CDR2 were assigned from the germline V gene as MDHEN and SYDVKM.

The sequence derives from a female donor with multiple sclerosis, enrolled in a pregnancy study. The source was peripheral blood, collected in the first trimester of pregnancy. The V gene is TRBV28 and the J gene is TRBJ1-2; the D segment could be TRBD1, given 5 matching bases. The CDR3 sequence is CASSTGYDYGYTF. The nucleotide sequence reads as follows: TGTGCCAGCAGTACAGGTTATGACTATGGCTACACCTTC.